One sample yielded the 23 T cell receptor beta chains listed below, sequenced in a study of breast tumors, draining lymph nodes, adjacent tissues. Samples came from axillary lymph nodes draining the breast cancer. TCRdb reprocessed the multiplex PCR reads with MiXCR, giving one entry per CDR3 protein. The sample contains some 230,000 distinct CDR3 sequences, under 35% of which appear only once. Sequenced input: axillary lymph node tissue. The receptors originated from a female donor with breast cancer. Some clones in this sample may be carry-over from other donors' samples.

A note on this clonotype: Sequence at one end of the junction differs from germline and may be a read error. The genes are TRBV5-1 and TRBJ1-1; TRBD1 agrees at 8 bases. CDR1 SGHRS and CDR2 YFSETQ come from the germline V gene. The CDR3 has 14 amino acids. The CDR3 loop reads CASRQDRVNAEAFF. The CDR3 nucleotides read TGCGCCAGCAGACAGGACAGGGTGAACGCTGAAGCTTTCTTT. The full variable domain, in which reference TRBV5-1 and TRBJ1-1 provide the parts outside the CDR3, is KAGVTQTPRYLIKTRGQQVTLSCSPISGHRSVSWYQQTPGQGLQFLFEYFSETQRNKGNFPGRFSGRQFSNSRSEMNVSTLELGDSALYLCASRQDRVNAEAFFGQGTRLTVV.

This chain connects TRBV20-1 to TRBJ1-6; D gene uncertain. V shed 6 bases and J shed 1 base, with 10 bases lying between them. This CDR3 contains 14 residues. Germline CDR1 reads DFQATT; CDR2 reads SNEGSKA (reference sequence). The CDR3 sequence: CSALAGSYNSPLHF. The CDR3 DNA reads as TGCAGTGCACTAGCGGGATCCTATAATTCACCCCTCCACTTT.

This clonotype was seen once. A much bigger clone sits one base away, suggesting this may be a read error. The gene calls are TRBV11-2 and TRBJ1-3, with D hard to call. CDR3 length: 16 residues. V was cut by 1 base and J by 5 bases, with 15 bases left in between. Germline-derived CDR1 and CDR2 are SGHAT and FQNNGV. The CDR3 here is CASSLVPTRSRNTIYF. In nucleotides, the CDR3 is TGTGCCAGCAGCTTAGTCCCGACACGGAGTAGAAACACCATATATTTT. The whole variable domain, filled in from reference TRBV11-2 and TRBJ1-3, reads EAGVAQSPRYKIIEKRQSVAFWCNPISGHATLYWYQQILGQGPKLLIQFQNNGVVDDSQLPKDRFSAERLKGVDSTLKIQPAKLEDSAVYLCASSLVPTRSRNTIYFGEGSWLTVV.

This sequence joins TRBV5-8 and TRBJ2-2; 13 bases align to TRBD2. V was clipped by 4 bases and J by 4 bases; unmatched bases: 7. Germline loops: CDR1 SGHTS, CDR2 YDEGEE. This CDR3 has 17 residues. The CDR3 reads CASSPGLAGVFTGELFF. DNA of the CDR3: TGTGCCAGCAGCCCCGGACTAGCGGGAGTGTTCACCGGGGAGCTGTTTTTT.

Only one count was recorded for this clonotype. This chain joins TRBV20-1 and TRBJ2-1, with 10 bases that match TRBD2. The junction had 6 bases not matched to a gene; V was cut back by 4 bases and J by 0 bases. This CDR3 has 16 amino acids. Germline V gene lookup returns CDR1 DFQATT and CDR2 SNEGSKA (reference sequence). The CDR3 nucleotides read TGCAGTGCTACTAGGACTAGCGGCTACTCCTACAATGAGCAGTTCTTC. The encoded protein is CSATRTSGYSYNEQFF.

This clonotype has ten or more counts. The chain employs TRBV7-3 and TRBJ2-5, with D perhaps TRBD1 (6 bases). CDR3 size: 14 residues. The V end lost 5 bases, the J end lost 7 bases, and 17 bases lay between the germline ends. Germline values: CDR1 SGHTA, CDR2 FQGTGA. In nucleotides, the CDR3 is TGTGCCAGCAGCCCGGACAGCACCCTAGGGACCCAGTACTTC. This codes for CASSPDSTLGTQYF.

The V gene is TRBV5-5, the J gene TRBJ1-1; D is perhaps TRBD1 (6 bases). With 0 bases removed from V and 3 bases from J, the gap between germline ends came to 6 bases. CDR3 length: 13 amino acids. Germline V gene data show CDR1 as SGHKS and CDR2 as YYEKEE (reference sequence). The CDR3 DNA follows: TGTGCCAGCAGCTTGGGGGGGCACACTGAAGCTTTCTTT. Translation: CASSLGGHTEAFF.

This clonotype was counted a few times. This chain connects TRBV5-1 to TRBJ2-1, with 13 bases matching TRBD2. The germline CDR1 and CDR2 sequences are SGHRS and YFSETQ. V shed 0 bases and J 8 bases; nucleotides not matched to a gene: 5. This CDR3 has 16 residues. The CDR3 DNA reads as TGCGCCAGCAGCTTGGGTACTAGCGGGGGGGCTTATGAGCAGTTCTTC. This translates into CASSLGTSGGAYEQFF.

The chain carries TRBV5-4 and TRBJ2-4; D might be TRBD2 (6 bases). V was trimmed by 0 bases and J by 6 bases, leaving 10 bases between them. The CDR3 has 14 amino acids. Germline values: CDR1 SGHNT, CDR2 YYREEE (reference sequence). The CDR3 DNA reads TGTGCCAGCAGCTTGGAGATGGGGGGAAACATTCAGTACTTC. Its translation: CASSLEMGGNIQYF.

At least ten counts were recorded for this clonotype. The genes are TRBV10-3 and TRBJ1-2; a weak D match, TRBD1 (5 bases). V lost 3 bases and J lost 0, with 11 bases in between. The germline CDR1 and CDR2 sequences are ENHRY and SYGVKD. CDR3 size: 15 residues. This chain's CDR3 is CAISERATANYGYTF. In DNA form, the CDR3 reads TGTGCCATCAGTGAACGGGCGACAGCTAACTATGGCTACACCTTC.

This clonotype came up many times. CDR3: CASTGGAFYGYTF. In DNA, the CDR3 is TGTGCCAGCACTGGGGGTGCCTTCTATGGCTACACCTTC. V is TRBV2 and J is TRBJ1-2, with D perhaps TRBD1 (5 bases). Trimming cost V 7 bases and J 4 bases, with 13 bases left between them. The CDR3 runs to 13 residues. The germline CDR1 and CDR2 sequences are SNHLY and FYNNEI.

This clonotype was recorded at least ten times. J is TRBJ2-7 and V is TRBV2; 9 nucleotides align to TRBD1. The J segment lost 5 bases and the V segment lost 2 bases, leaving 4 bases of the junction unmatched. Germline values: CDR1 SNHLY, CDR2 FYNNEI. This CDR3 contains 14 residues. This CDR3 is CASSESRQGDEQYF. The CDR3 DNA reads TGTGCCAGCAGTGAATCGAGACAGGGGGACGAGCAGTACTTC.

Many counts were recorded for this clonotype. The V and J genes are TRBV25-1 and TRBJ1-2; the D is unclear. This CDR3 spans 14 amino acids. Per germline, CDR1 MGHDK and CDR2 SYGVNS. V lost 3 bases and J 6 bases, leaving 14 bases between the germline ends. CDR3: CASSDPGPGHGYTF. The CDR3 DNA sequence: TGTGCCAGCAGTGACCCAGGACCGGGCCATGGCTACACCTTC.

The table lists this clonotype with many counts. The chain is built from TRBV9 and TRBJ2-5; 11 bases match TRBD2. The V segment lost 0 bases and the J segment 2 bases; nucleotides outside the gene matches: 9. The CDR3 has 18 residues. Germline V gene sequence: CDR1 SGDLS, CDR2 YYNGEE. CDR3 sequence (DNA): TGTGCCAGCAGCGTAGGGGGACTAGCGGAGACCTCACAAGAGACCCAGTACTTC. Translated: CASSVGGLAETSQETQYF.

Turning to this clonotype: This could be a read error, since a much larger clone is one nucleotide away. V gene TRBV12-5 combines with J gene TRBJ2-1, with no clear D. This CDR3 spans 14 amino acids. CDR1 and CDR2 (germline): LGHNT, FRNRAP. The DNA of the CDR3 is TGTGCTAGTGGTTTGCGTCCCTTGCTCCTTGAGCAGCTCTTC. It yields the protein CASGLRPLLLEQLF.

This clonotype came up once. A much larger clone lies a single base off, so this may be a read error. The chain couples TRBV4-2 to TRBJ1-2; maybe TRBD1 (5 bases). The germline CDR1 and CDR2 sequences are LGHNA and YNFKEQ. CDR3 length: 12 residues. The DNA for the CDR3 is TGTGCCAGCAGCTCCCCGGGACGTCGCTTTTCCTTC. Translated, it gives CASSSPGRRFSF.

This clonotype was counted at least ten times. The chain combines TRBV12-5 with TRBJ2-7; 13 positions match TRBD2. Trimming took 4 bases from V and 3 from J; bases not matched to a gene: 15. This CDR3 has 19 amino acids. From germline, CDR1 is LGHNT and CDR2 FRNRAP. CDR3 nucleotide sequence: TGTGCTAGTGGTTCGGACAGGGGATTCACTAGCGGGAGGGTCTACGAGCAGTACTTC. As protein: CASGSDRGFTSGRVYEQYF.

In this sample, this clonotype turned up many times. Here the CDR3 reads CASSLYGYEQYF. CDR3 sequence (DNA): TGCGCCAGCAGCTTGTACGGATACGAGCAGTACTTC. The J gene is TRBJ2-7, the V gene TRBV5-1; D uncertain. Germline loops: CDR1 SGHRS, CDR2 YFSETQ. V lost 1 base to trimming and J lost 4 bases, with 6 bases between them. The CDR3 runs 12 residues. Together with reference TRBV5-1 and TRBJ2-7, the CDR3 gives the full variable domain: KAGVTQTPRYLIKTRGQQVTLSCSPISGHRSVSWYQQTPGQGLQFLFEYFSETQRNKGNFPGRFSGRQFSNSRSEMNVSTLELGDSALYLCASSLYGYEQYFGPGTRLTVT.

With respect to this clonotype: The junction departs from the called germline gene at one end, perhaps through a read error. The chain carries TRBV24-1 and TRBJ2-5; D call uncertain. CDR3 length equals 8 residues. From germline, CDR1 is KGHDR and CDR2 SFDVKD. The CDR3 sequence: CATSELQF. In DNA, the CDR3 is TGTGCCACCAGTGAGTTACAGTTC.

There are many counts of this clonotype. The V and J genes are TRBV20-1 and TRBJ1-2, with a possible D match to TRBD1 (6 bases). This CDR3 contains 11 residues. Germline V CDR1 and CDR2: DFQATT, SNEGSKA (reference sequence). Trimming took off 2 bases at V and 8 bases at J, with 9 bases between the two ends. This CDR3 is CSARWTEGYTF. In DNA form, the CDR3 reads TGCAGTGCTAGATGGACAGAAGGCTACACCTTC.

This clonotype was counted between two and nine times. The genes are TRBV11-3 and TRBJ2-7; no clear D. Trimming pared 1 base from V and 2 bases from J, leaving 18 bases between. Germline loops: CDR1 SGHNT, CDR2 YENEEA. The CDR3 extends over 17 amino acids. CDR3 loop: CASSLATRSLATYEQYF. CDR3 nucleotides: TGTGCCAGCAGCTTAGCCACCCGCTCCTTAGCCACCTACGAGCAGTACTTC.

This clonotype was recorded at least ten times. The chain carries TRBV12-3 or TRBV12-4 and TRBJ1-2; a possible D gene is TRBD1 (6 bases). CDR3 length: 15 amino acids. Trimming stripped 3 bases from V and 1 base from J, with 12 bases between. CDR3 in DNA: TGTGCCAGCAGTTTTTCCCAGGGGAGTAACTATGGCTACACCTTC. This codes for CASSFSQGSNYGYTF.

This clonotype occurred many times. The rearrangement joins TRBV7-6 to TRBJ2-3; perhaps TRBD1 as D (6 bases). Germline values: CDR1 SGHVS, CDR2 FNYEAQ. Deletions cut 1 base from V and 2 bases from J, with 10 bases between. CDR3 size: 15 residues. In nucleotides, the CDR3 is TGTGCCAGCAGCTTAGGGCAGGGGACCACAGATACGCAGTATTTT. Translating it yields CASSLGQGTTDTQYF.